These T cell receptor beta chains were read from a single sample in a study of post-analysis software for immune sequencing data. TCRdb re-derived calls from the PCR reads in MiXCR, one entry per CDR3 protein. The repertoire includes some 500,000 distinct CDR3 sequences, 45% of them detected once, and roughly 12% sits in the top ten. Sequences were obtained from blood. These receptors originate from a girl between 10 and 17 years old with multiple sclerosis. The CDR3 runs from the conserved cysteine through the conserved F or W.

j_call v_call cdr3_aa
TRBJ2-1 TRBV4-1 CASSQEGSYNEQFF
TRBJ2-1 TRBV6-1 CASLRRASYNEQFF
TRBJ2-3 TRBV28 CASSPLRSGRTDTQYF
TRBJ2-3 TRBV3-1 CASSQGHASGTSTDTQYF
TRBJ2-7 TRBV7-3 CASSLKDGGTEPSYEQYF
TRBJ2-2 TRBV3-1 CASSQVTAGELFF
TRBJ2-5 TRBV20-1 CSARDKLRLQTQYF
. TRBV7-3 CASSLSAGTSSEQYF
TRBJ1-1 TRBV10-3 CAIRTIRGGKTEAFF
TRBJ1-1 TRBV27 CATQGAEEAFF
TRBJ2-1 TRBV7-2 CASSPDREAATGNEQFF
TRBJ2-1 TRBV7-3 CASSYGTSGRGAYNEQFF
TRBJ1-2 TRBV6-5 CASSYSGTEGNYGYTF
TRBJ1-6 TRBV10-3 CAISETGGNNSPLHF
TRBJ2-1 TRBV20-1 CSATNVQAEAYNEQFF
TRBJ1-1 TRBV20-1 CSARVLPARTVVGAFF
TRBJ2-6 TRBV7-2 CASSSSGVGANVLTF
TRBJ1-2 TRBV2 CASSEVERGYYGYTF
TRBJ1-2 TRBV12-3/TRBV12-4 CASSLPGMGETNYGYTF
TRBJ2-3 TRBV7-7 CASSFSGHTDTQYF
TRBJ1-4 TRBV29-1 CSVDKNEKLFF
TRBJ1-2 TRBV24-1 CATSDPRTGVDGYTF
TRBJ2-1 TRBV6-5 CASSYGSGVRNEQFF
TRBJ2-6 TRBV12-3/TRBV12-4 CASSHYSGANVLTF
TRBJ1-1 TRBV4-2 CASSQELRATEAFF
TRBJ2-7 TRBV20-1 CGARDLVSEQYF
TRBJ2-7 TRBV18 CASFLGSRGEQYF
. TRBV28 CASSSPDRYNEQYF
TRBJ2-7 TRBV20-1 CSAITPRAYEQYF
TRBJ1-4 TRBV10-3 CAISARPGQGNEKLFF
TRBJ1-2 TRBV11-2 CASSPRVGGYTF
TRBJ2-3 TRBV6-1 CASSEEWVVRGAQYF
TRBJ2-7 TRBV28 CASSLLPGSGSYEQYF
TRBJ2-1 TRBV20-1 CSASDQRTSGRYNEQFF
TRBJ2-5 TRBV5-1 CASSPDKGGTQYF
TRBJ1-1 TRBV5-1 CASSLSQGNTEAFF
TRBJ2-7 TRBV12-3/TRBV12-4 CASSLGPYGTYEQYF
TRBJ2-3 TRBV15 CATSRDNRGDTQYF
TRBJ2-7 TRBV20-1 CSARVRRRLADSYEQYF
TRBJ2-7 TRBV20-1 CSASPSARSYEQYF
TRBJ2-7 TRBV7-9 CASSLGTGGAISYEQYF
TRBJ2-1 TRBV4-1 CASSHPRGNEQFF
TRBJ2-1 TRBV7-9 CASSLAGNNEHFF
TRBJ2-5 TRBV20-1 CSFGLAGSETQYF
TRBJ1-2 TRBV6-6 CASSYRTAYGYTF